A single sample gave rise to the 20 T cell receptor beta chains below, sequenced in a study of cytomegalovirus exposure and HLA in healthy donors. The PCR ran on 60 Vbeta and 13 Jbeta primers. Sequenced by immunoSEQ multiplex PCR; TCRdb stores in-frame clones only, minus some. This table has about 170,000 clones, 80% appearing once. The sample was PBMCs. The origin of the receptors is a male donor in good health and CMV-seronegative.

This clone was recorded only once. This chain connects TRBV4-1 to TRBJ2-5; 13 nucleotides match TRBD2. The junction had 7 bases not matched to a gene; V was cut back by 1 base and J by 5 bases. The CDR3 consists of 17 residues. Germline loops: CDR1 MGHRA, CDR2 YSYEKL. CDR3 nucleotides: TGCGCCAGCAGCCAAGGGGTGACTAGCGGGGGGCGTGAGACCCAGTACTTC. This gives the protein CASSQGVTSGGRETQYF.

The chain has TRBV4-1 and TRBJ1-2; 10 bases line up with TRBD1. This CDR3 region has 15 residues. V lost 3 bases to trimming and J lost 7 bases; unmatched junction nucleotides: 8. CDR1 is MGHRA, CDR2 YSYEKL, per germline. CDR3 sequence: CASSQLGQGDGGYTF. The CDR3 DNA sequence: TGCGCCAGCAGCCAGCTCGGACAGGGGGACGGTGGCTACACCTTC.

The CDR3 nucleotides read TGTGCCAGCAGCGTAGGAGGGAGAGGGGAGCTGTTTTTT. Its translation: CASSVGGRGELFF. The chain has TRBV9 and TRBJ2-2; possible D gene TRBD2, 5 bases. Germline loops: CDR1 SGDLS, CDR2 YYNGEE. CDR3 length: 13 residues. Trimming stripped 0 bases from V and 8 bases from J, with 8 bases between.

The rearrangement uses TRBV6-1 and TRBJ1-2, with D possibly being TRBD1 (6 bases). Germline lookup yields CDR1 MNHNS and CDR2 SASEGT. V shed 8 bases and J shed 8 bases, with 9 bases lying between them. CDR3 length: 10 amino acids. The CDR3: CASGGGGYTF. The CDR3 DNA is TGTGCCAGCGGTGGGGGCGGCTACACCTTC.

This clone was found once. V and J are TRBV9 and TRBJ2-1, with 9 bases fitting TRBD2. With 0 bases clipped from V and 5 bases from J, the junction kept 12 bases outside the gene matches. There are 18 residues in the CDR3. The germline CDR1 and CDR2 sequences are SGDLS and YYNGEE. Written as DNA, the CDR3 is TGTGCCAGCAGCGTAGAAGGTATTCTAGCGGGACAAAACAATGAGCAGTTCTTC. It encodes CASSVEGILAGQNNEQFF.

DNA of the CDR3: TGTGCCAGCAGCAAAAATCCGAACAGGGCCCTCTACAATGAGCAGTTCTTC. Protein product: CASSKNPNRALYNEQFF. J is TRBJ2-1 and V is TRBV9, with TRBD1 as a possible D gene (6 bases). CDR1 and CDR2 (germline): SGDLS, YYNGEE. V shed 4 bases and J shed 3 bases, with 20 bases lying between them. The CDR3 totals 17 residues.

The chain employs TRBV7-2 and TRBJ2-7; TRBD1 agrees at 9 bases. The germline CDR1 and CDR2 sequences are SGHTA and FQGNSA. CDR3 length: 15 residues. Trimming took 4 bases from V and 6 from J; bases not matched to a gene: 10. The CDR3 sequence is CASSSTGQGTGEQYF. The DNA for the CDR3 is TGTGCCAGCAGCTCCACGGGACAGGGAACGGGCGAGCAGTACTTC.

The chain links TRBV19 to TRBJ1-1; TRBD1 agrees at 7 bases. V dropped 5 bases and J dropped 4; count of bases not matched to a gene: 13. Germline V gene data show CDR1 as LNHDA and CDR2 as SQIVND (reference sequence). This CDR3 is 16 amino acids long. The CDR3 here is CASSWAIDRAGTEAFF. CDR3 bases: TGTGCCAGTAGTTGGGCAATTGACAGGGCGGGCACTGAAGCTTTCTTT.

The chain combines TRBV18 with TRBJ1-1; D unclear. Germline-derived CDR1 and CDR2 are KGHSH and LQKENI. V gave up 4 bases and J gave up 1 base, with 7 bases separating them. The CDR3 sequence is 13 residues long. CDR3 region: CASSRAGNTEAFF. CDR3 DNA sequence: TGTGCCAGCTCACGCGCAGGGAACACTGAAGCTTTCTTT. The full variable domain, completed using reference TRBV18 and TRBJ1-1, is NAGVMQNPRHLVRRRGQEARLRCSPMKGHSHVYWYRQLPEEGLKFMVYLQKENIIDESGMPKERFSAEFPKEGPSILRIQQVVRGDSAAYFCASSRAGNTEAFFGQGTRLTVV.

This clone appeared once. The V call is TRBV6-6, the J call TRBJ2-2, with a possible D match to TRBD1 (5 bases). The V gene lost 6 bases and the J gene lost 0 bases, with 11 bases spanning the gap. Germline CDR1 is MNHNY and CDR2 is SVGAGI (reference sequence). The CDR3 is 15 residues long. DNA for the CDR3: TGTGCCAGCAGCGTCGACAGTACGAACACCGGGGAGCTGTTTTTT. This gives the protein CASSVDSTNTGELFF.

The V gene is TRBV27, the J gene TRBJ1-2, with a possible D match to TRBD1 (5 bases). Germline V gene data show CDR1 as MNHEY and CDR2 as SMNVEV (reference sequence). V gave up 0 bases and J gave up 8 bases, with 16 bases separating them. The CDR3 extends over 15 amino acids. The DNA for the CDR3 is TGTGCCAGCAGTTTATCGATAGGTGTGGGGCAAGGCTACACCTTC. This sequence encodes CASSLSIGVGQGYTF.

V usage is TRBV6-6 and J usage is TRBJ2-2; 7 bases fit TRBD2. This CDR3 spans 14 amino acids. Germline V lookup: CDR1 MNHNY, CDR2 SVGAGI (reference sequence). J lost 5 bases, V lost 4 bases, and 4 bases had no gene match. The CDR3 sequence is CASSWEGRTGELFF. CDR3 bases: TGTGCCAGCAGTTGGGAGGGGCGGACCGGGGAGCTGTTTTTT.

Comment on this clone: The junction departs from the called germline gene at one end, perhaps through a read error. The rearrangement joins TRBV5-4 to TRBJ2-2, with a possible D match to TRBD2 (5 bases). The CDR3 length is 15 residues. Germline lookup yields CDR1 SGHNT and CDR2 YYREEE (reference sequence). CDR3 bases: TGTGCCAGCAGCTTGGGCGGACCGAACACCGGGGAGCTGCTTTTT. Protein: CASSLGGPNTGELLF.

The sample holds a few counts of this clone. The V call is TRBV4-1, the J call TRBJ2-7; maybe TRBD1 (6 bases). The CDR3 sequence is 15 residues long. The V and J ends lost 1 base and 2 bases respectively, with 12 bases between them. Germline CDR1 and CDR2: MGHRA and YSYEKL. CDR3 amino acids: CASSQGRDTAYEQYF. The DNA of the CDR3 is TGCGCCAGCAGCCAAGGAAGGGACACAGCCTACGAGCAGTACTTC.

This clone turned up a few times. CDR3 in amino acids: CASGRDTGANVLTF. The CDR3 DNA follows: TGTGCCAGCGGCCGGGACACTGGGGCCAACGTCCTGACTTTC. V is TRBV2 and J is TRBJ2-6; D might be TRBD1 (6 bases). CDR1 is SNHLY, CDR2 FYNNEI, per germline. The V gene lost 8 bases and the J gene lost 2 bases, with 10 bases spanning the gap. The CDR3 length is 14 residues.

The CDR3 reads CASSLAPGLAGGRWEQYF. As DNA, the CDR3 is TGCGCCAGCAGCTTGGCGCCGGGACTAGCGGGGGGCCGGTGGGAGCAGTACTTC. The chain employs TRBV5-1 and TRBJ2-7; 15 bases match TRBD2. The germline V gene has CDR1 SGHRS and CDR2 YFSETQ. This CDR3 comprises 18 residues. V was pared by 0 bases and J by 7 bases, with 11 bases of the junction left unmatched. The entire variable domain, with the rest obtained from reference TRBV5-1 and TRBJ2-7, is as follows: KAGVTQTPRYLIKTRGQQVTLSCSPISGHRSVSWYQQTPGQGLQFLFEYFSETQRNKGNFPGRFSGRQFSNSRSEMNVSTLELGDSALYLCASSLAPGLAGGRWEQYFGPGTRLTVT.

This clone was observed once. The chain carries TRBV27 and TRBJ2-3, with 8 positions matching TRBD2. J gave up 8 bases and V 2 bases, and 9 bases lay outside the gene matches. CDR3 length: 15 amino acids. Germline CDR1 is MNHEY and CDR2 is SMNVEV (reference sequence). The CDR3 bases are TGTGCCAGCAGTTTAGCGGGAGGTAACGGGGGTACGCAGTATTTT. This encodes CASSLAGGNGGTQYF.

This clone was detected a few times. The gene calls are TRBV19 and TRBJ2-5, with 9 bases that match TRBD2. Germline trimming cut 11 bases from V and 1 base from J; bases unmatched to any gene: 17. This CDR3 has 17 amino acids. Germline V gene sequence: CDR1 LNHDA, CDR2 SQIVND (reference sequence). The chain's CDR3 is CASTLRGGVRSQETQYF. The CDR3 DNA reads TGTGCCTCCACCCTCCGCGGGGGGGTTCGATCCCAAGAGACCCAGTACTTC.

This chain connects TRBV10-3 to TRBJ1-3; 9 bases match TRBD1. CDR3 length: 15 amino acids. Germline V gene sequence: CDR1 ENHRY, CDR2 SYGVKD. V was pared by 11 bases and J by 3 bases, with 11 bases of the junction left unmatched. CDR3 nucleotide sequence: TGTGCCTCCTGGGATACAGGGGGCCGTGGAAACACCATATATTTT. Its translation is CASWDTGGRGNTIYF.

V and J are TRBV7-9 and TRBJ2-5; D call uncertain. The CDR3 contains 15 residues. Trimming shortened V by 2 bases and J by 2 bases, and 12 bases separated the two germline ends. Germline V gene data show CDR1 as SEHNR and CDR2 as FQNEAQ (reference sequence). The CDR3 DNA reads TGTGCCAGCAGCTTATATACGGGTACACAAGAGACCCAGTACTTC. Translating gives CASSLYTGTQETQYF.